These 23 T cell receptor beta chains were all obtained from the same sample, sequenced in a study of shared clonotypes between healthy human individuals. Profiling relied on immunoSEQ multiplex PCR, and the TCRdb table lists in-frame clones only, not all of them. The sample shows about 1 million clones, approximately 80% of them seen only once. The sequenced sample was memory CD4+ T cells from PBMCs. The subset here: CD45RA-negative fraction. The receptors were sampled from a man aged 18 to 35 in good health. Some clones in this sample may be carry-over from other donors' samples.

V usage is TRBV28 and J usage is TRBJ2-7; D may correspond to TRBD1 or TRBD2 (5 bases each). Germline values: CDR1 MDHEN, CDR2 SYDVKM. The V end was cut by 6 bases, the J end by 4 bases, with 34 bases between. The CDR3 runs 20 residues. The CDR3 DNA sequence: TGTGCCAGCAGCCCTCGAACCGGGACGGTCGGCAGGGAAGGGAATTACGAGCAGTACTTC. Translation gives CASSPRTGTVGREGNYEQYF. Full variable domain (outside the CDR3, taken from reference TRBV28 and TRBJ2-7): DVKVTQSSRYLVKRTGEKVFLECVQDMDHENMFWYRQDPGLGLRLIYFSYDVKMKEKGDIPEGYSVSREKKERFSLILESASTNQTSMYLCASSPRTGTVGREGNYEQYFGPGTRLTVT.

The rearrangement joins TRBV28 to TRBJ2-1; no definite D call. Per the germline V gene, CDR1 is MDHEN and CDR2 is SYDVKM. This CDR3 is 11 amino acids long. V lost 7 bases, J lost 8 bases, and 9 bases lay in between. CDR3 nucleotide sequence: TGTGCCAGCAACCTTAGGGATGAGCAGTTCTTC. This encodes CASNLRDEQFF. Looking up the rest from reference TRBV28 and TRBJ2-1 gives the full variable domain: DVKVTQSSRYLVKRTGEKVFLECVQDMDHENMFWYRQDPGLGLRLIYFSYDVKMKEKGDIPEGYSVSREKKERFSLILESASTNQTSMYLCASNLRDEQFFGPGTRLTVL.

This clone was counted once. The chain carries TRBV19 and TRBJ1-1; no clear D gene. V shed 1 base and J shed 6 bases, with 12 bases lying between them. Germline CDR1 reads LNHDA; CDR2 reads SQIVND (reference sequence). The CDR3 consists of 14 residues. In nucleotides, the CDR3 is TGTGCCAGTAGTATAGTTCCTCAGGAGTCTGAAGCTTTCTTT. It translates to CASSIVPQESEAFF. The complete variable domain, with remaining parts taken from reference TRBV19 and TRBJ1-1, reads DGGITQSPKYLFRKEGQNVTLSCEQNLNHDAMYWYRQDPGQGLRLIYYSQIVNDFQKGDIAEGYSVSREKKESFPLTVTSAQKNPTAFYLCASSIVPQESEAFFGQGTRLTVV.

V is TRBV6-5 and J is TRBJ1-2; D ambiguous. V was clipped by 2 bases and J by 4 bases, with 14 bases between them. The CDR3 has 15 amino acids. Germline CDR1 MNHEY, CDR2 SVGAGI. The CDR3 bases are TGTGCCAGCAGTTACGGAGGAGGGCAGGCCTATGGCTACACCTTC. The encoded protein is CASSYGGGQAYGYTF.

This rearrangement joins TRBV25-1 to TRBJ1-2; D remains ambiguous. The germline V and J ends were trimmed by 2 bases and 8 bases, with 15 bases remaining between them. The CDR3 sequence is 14 residues long. CDR1 is MGHDK, CDR2 SYGVNS, per germline. The CDR3 reads CASSELERIGGYTF. The DNA for the CDR3 is TGTGCCAGCAGTGAACTGGAGAGGATCGGCGGCTACACCTTC.

The CDR3 region is CASSTLRQGGDYGYTF. CDR3 bases: TGTGCCAGCAGCACCTTAAGACAGGGTGGGGACTATGGCTACACCTTC. The chain combines TRBV21-1 with TRBJ1-2; the table's D call of TRBD1 was not tested on the DNA. TRBV21-1 is described as a pseudogene. This CDR3 is built from 16 residues.

The V and J genes are TRBV5-6 and TRBJ1-2, with 7 bases aligning to TRBD1. Germline V gene sequence: CDR1 SGHDT, CDR2 YYEEEE. The J segment lost 6 bases and the V segment lost 6 bases, leaving 8 bases of the junction unmatched. The CDR3 is 13 residues long. As DNA, the CDR3 is TGTGCCAGCAAAAAGACAGGGTCGGATGGCTACACCTTC. This gives the protein CASKKTGSDGYTF.

The chain is built from TRBV5-4 and TRBJ2-1; 7 bases are a match to TRBD1. CDR1 SGHNT and CDR2 YYREEE come from the germline V gene (reference sequence). J gave up 2 bases and V 0 bases, and 8 bases lay outside the gene matches. The CDR3 has 17 amino acids. The CDR3 sequence: CASSLVRGRGTYNEQFF. Here the CDR3 DNA reads TGTGCCAGCAGCTTGGTAAGGGGCAGGGGGACCTACAATGAGCAGTTCTTC.

The genes are TRBV10-3 and TRBJ2-7; 9 positions match TRBD1. Germline V gives CDR1 ENHRY, CDR2 SYGVKD. Trimming cost V 6 bases and J 2 bases; bases outside gene matches: 8. There are 15 residues in the CDR3. In DNA, the CDR3 is TGTGCCATCAGCGGGCCGGGACAGGGAACCTACGAGCAGTACTTC. Amino acid sequence: CAISGPGQGTYEQYF.

The genes are TRBV5-4 and TRBJ2-1, with a tentative D call TRBD1 (6 bases). Germline values: CDR1 SGHNT, CDR2 YYREEE (reference sequence). The CDR3 is made up of 15 amino acids. V lost 3 bases to trimming and J lost 15 bases, with 25 bases between them. In DNA form, the CDR3 reads TGTGCCAGCAGCTCCGGGACAAGGGGGTCTCGGGCTTGGTTCTTC. Protein: CASSSGTRGSRAWFF.

The chain recombines TRBV5-1 with TRBJ2-7; 7 bases are shared with TRBD1. CDR3 size: 16 residues. V lost 0 bases, J lost 0 bases, and 6 bases stayed unmatched. CDR1 SGHRS and CDR2 YFSETQ come from the germline V gene. The CDR3, as DNA: TGCGCCAGCAGCTTGGATCCGACAGGGAGCTCCTACGAGCAGTACTTC. Encoded protein: CASSLDPTGSSYEQYF.

The rearrangement uses TRBV10-2 and TRBJ1-1; D remains unclear. CDR1 and CDR2 from the germline V gene are WSHSY and SAAADI. The V gene lost 6 bases and the J gene lost 1 base, with 12 bases spanning the gap. The CDR3 length is 14 residues. CDR3 nucleotides: TGCGCCAGCAGGCTCCGGACGGAGAACACTGAAGCTTTCTTT. Translating it yields CASRLRTENTEAFF.

With regard to this clone: In the same sample, other DNA sequences code for this CDR3. The chain is built from TRBV5-5 and TRBJ2-7; TRBD1 might be the D (5 bases). The germline gives CDR1 SGHKS, CDR2 YYEKEE (reference sequence). The CDR3 length is 12 residues. V shed 2 bases and J shed 3 bases, with 6 bases lying between them. The CDR3 sequence is CASSLGVYEQYF. The CDR3 DNA is TGTGCCAGCAGCTTAGGGGTCTACGAGCAGTACTTC.

Concerning this clone: This same CDR3 is encoded by further DNA sequences in the sample. The rearrangement links TRBV12-5 to TRBJ2-5, with D uncertain. V was clipped by 1 base and J by 4 bases, with 7 bases between them. There are 13 residues in the CDR3. From germline, CDR1 is LGHNT and CDR2 FRNRAP. The CDR3 protein is CASGLGGGETQYF. CDR3 bases: TGTGCTAGTGGTTTGGGGGGTGGAGAGACCCAGTACTTC.

A remark on this clone: Other DNA sequences within the sample encode an identical CDR3. This rearrangement joins TRBV19 to TRBJ2-4; 7 bases line up with TRBD2. V gave up 2 bases and J gave up 0 bases; unmatched junction bases: 13. The CDR3 spans 19 residues. Germline V gene sequence: CDR1 LNHDA, CDR2 SQIVND (reference sequence). CDR3 in amino acids: CASSIKGRLADLAKNIQYF. The CDR3 nucleotides read TGTGCCAGTAGTATAAAAGGCCGGCTAGCGGACCTAGCCAAAAACATTCAGTACTTC.

The rearrangement uses TRBV18 and TRBJ2-5, with D uncertain. The V gene lost 6 bases and the J gene lost 1 base, with 12 bases spanning the gap. From germline, CDR1 is KGHSH and CDR2 LQKENI. This CDR3 has 14 residues. DNA of the CDR3: TGTGCCAGCTCCCTCATAAGGGCCCAAGAGACCCAGTACTTC. It yields the protein CASSLIRAQETQYF.

The chain recombines TRBV19 with TRBJ2-3; D not certain. Trimming took off 5 bases at V and 6 bases at J, with 15 bases between the two ends. The CDR3 sequence is 14 residues long. The germline V gene encodes CDR1 LNHDA and CDR2 SQIVND (reference sequence). CDR3 sequence: CASSPQERRDTQYF. In DNA, the CDR3 is TGTGCCAGTAGTCCCCAGGAACGAAGGGATACGCAGTATTTT.

The chain uses TRBV5-6 and TRBJ1-3; no reliable D call. The length of the CDR3 is 16 residues. Per the germline V gene, CDR1 is SGHDT and CDR2 is YYEEEE. V lost 4 bases, J lost 1 base, and 15 bases lay in between. CDR3 amino acids: CASSRARTRSGNTIYF. The CDR3 nucleotides are TGTGCCAGCAGCCGGGCGCGGACTAGGTCTGGAAACACCATATATTTT.

This chain joins TRBV6-6 and TRBJ2-1; 11 nucleotides align to TRBD2. Trimming cost V 6 bases and J 1 base; bases outside gene matches: 2. Germline V gives CDR1 MNHNY, CDR2 SVGAGI (reference sequence). This CDR3 spans 15 amino acids. CDR3 amino acids: CASRVAGGSYNEQFF. The CDR3 DNA is TGTGCCAGCAGAGTAGCGGGAGGGTCCTACAATGAGCAGTTCTTC.

The chain employs TRBV11-2 and TRBJ2-3, with 7 bases lining up with TRBD2. The germline gives CDR1 SGHAT, CDR2 FQNNGV. The CDR3 is 19 amino acids. The trim removed 5 bases at V and 2 bases at J, leaving 19 bases unmatched. The CDR3 region is CASSHYSGGSRALTDTQYF. For the CDR3, the DNA is TGTGCCAGCAGCCATTACTCCGGCGGGAGCCGGGCCCTCACAGATACGCAGTATTTT. Full variable domain (missing parts from reference TRBV11-2 and TRBJ2-3): EAGVAQSPRYKIIEKRQSVAFWCNPISGHATLYWYQQILGQGPKLLIQFQNNGVVDDSQLPKDRFSAERLKGVDSTLKIQPAKLEDSAVYLCASSHYSGGSRALTDTQYFGPGTRLTVL.

The chain links TRBV11-2 to TRBJ2-1, with 9 positions matching TRBD2. Trimming took 3 bases from V and 7 from J; bases not matched to a gene: 7. Per the germline V gene, CDR1 is SGHAT and CDR2 is FQNNGV. The CDR3 loop spans 15 amino acids. CDR3 protein: CASSFTLAGANEQFF. CDR3 DNA sequence: TGTGCCAGCAGCTTTACGTTAGCGGGAGCAAATGAGCAGTTCTTC.

The J gene is TRBJ1-1, the V gene TRBV7-9, with TRBD1 matching over 7 bases. V shed 5 bases and J 2 bases; nucleotides not matched to a gene: 2. Germline V CDR1 and CDR2: SEHNR, FQNEAQ (reference sequence). This CDR3 is built from 13 residues. CDR3: CASSRDSNTEAFF. CDR3 nucleotides: TGTGCCAGCAGCCGGGACAGTAACACTGAAGCTTTCTTT. The variable domain in full, with the rest retrieved from reference TRBV7-9 and TRBJ1-1, is DTGVSQNPRHKITKRGQNVTFRCDPISEHNRLYWYRQTLGQGPEFLTYFQNEAQLEKSRLLSDRFSAERPKGSFSTLEIQRTEQGDSAMYLCASSRDSNTEAFFGQGTRLTVV.

The rearrangement uses TRBV5-1 and TRBJ2-3; 10 bases match TRBD2. CDR3 length: 18 amino acids. Germline values: CDR1 SGHRS, CDR2 YFSETQ. V lost 1 base, J lost 3 bases, and 11 bases stayed unmatched. In nucleotides, the CDR3 is TGCGCCAGCAGCTTGCGTCTACTAGCGGGGCGCGCTACAGATACGCAGTATTTT. It is translated as CASSLRLLAGRATDTQYF.